The rows below give T cell receptor beta chains drawn from one sample of a study of shared clonotypes between healthy human individuals. The protocol was immunoSEQ multiplex PCR, while the TCRdb copy is restricted to in-frame clones and leaves out a portion. The sample has 400,000 or so clones; approximately 96% are singletons. Sample: memory CD8+ T cells sorted from blood. These receptors all stem from a young man in good health. Both conserved end residues are part of each CDR3. D genes are given only for firm matches. Rows give clone size only sometimes, using once, few, many, or a class for an expanded clone.

clone size: -; D gene: TRBD2; CDR3 length: 13; J gene: TRBJ2-7; V gene: TRBV5-4; CDR3 DNA: TGTGCCAGCAGCTTGGAGCGGGAGTACGAGCAGTACTTC; CDR3 protein: CASSLEREYEQYF
clone size: -; D gene: TRBD2; CDR3 length: 15; J gene: TRBJ2-7; V gene: TRBV30; CDR3 DNA: TGTGCCTGGAGCGGCGGACTAGTAGTCGCCTACGAGCAGTACTTC; CDR3 protein: CAWSGGLVVAYEQYF
clone size: -; D gene: -; CDR3 length: 9; J gene: TRBJ2-5; V gene: TRBV2; CDR3 DNA: TGTGCCAGCGCGGAGACCCAGTACTTC; CDR3 protein: CASAETQYF
clone size: -; D gene: -; CDR3 length: 13; J gene: TRBJ2-7; V gene: TRBV5-1; CDR3 DNA: TGCGCCAGCAGCTTCGGAGGGGACTACGAGCAGTACTTC; CDR3 protein: CASSFGGDYEQYF
clone size: once; D gene: -; CDR3 length: 18; J gene: TRBJ1-4; V gene: TRBV30; CDR3 DNA: TGTGCCTGGAGTCGAATAAAAACGGGGGAGGGGGTTAATGAAAAACTGTTTTTT; CDR3 protein: CAWSRIKTGEGVNEKLFF
clone size: -; D gene: -; CDR3 length: 14; J gene: TRBJ2-5; V gene: TRBV6-5; CDR3 DNA: TGTGCCAGCAGACCTTACATCTCCGGGACGCCAGTCTACTTC; CDR3 protein: CASRPYISGTPVYF
clone size: once; D gene: TRBD2; CDR3 length: 15; J gene: TRBJ2-5; V gene: TRBV6-1; CDR3 DNA: TGTGCCAGCAGCCCAGTCGGGGGGACGGGGGAGACCCAGTACTTC; CDR3 protein: CASSPVGGTGETQYF
clone size: -; D gene: -; CDR3 length: 8; J gene: TRBJ1-1; V gene: TRBV20-1; CDR3 DNA: TGCAGTGCTCCTCAGGCTTTCTTT; CDR3 protein: CSAPQAFF
clone size: -; D gene: -; CDR3 length: 11; J gene: TRBJ2-7; V gene: TRBV28; CDR3 DNA: TGTGCCAGCGGCGGGTGGGTCGAGCAGTACTTC; CDR3 protein: CASGGWVEQYF
clone size: -; D gene: -; CDR3 length: 15; J gene: TRBJ1-1; V gene: TRBV27; CDR3 DNA: TGTGCCAGCAGTCCGAAGGGGGTCATGAACACTGAAGCTTTCTTT; CDR3 protein: CASSPKGVMNTEAFF
clone size: -; D gene: -; CDR3 length: 11; J gene: TRBJ2-2; V gene: TRBV28; CDR3 DNA: TGTGCCAGCCGACGGCCCGGGGAGCTGTTTTTT; CDR3 protein: CASRRPGELFF
clone size: -; D gene: TRBD1; CDR3 length: 16; J gene: TRBJ1-3; V gene: TRBV27; CDR3 DNA: TGTGCCAGCAGCCCGGTCGGGACAGTTCAAGGAAACACCATATATTTT; CDR3 protein: CASSPVGTVQGNTIYF
clone size: -; D gene: TRBD2; CDR3 length: 19; J gene: TRBJ2-5; V gene: TRBV27; CDR3 DNA: TGTGCCAGCAGTTTATTAAAGGGAGCTAGCGGGAGATACCAAGAGACCCAGTACTTC; CDR3 protein: CASSLLKGASGRYQETQYF
clone size: -; D gene: -; CDR3 length: 11; J gene: TRBJ2-1; V gene: TRBV7-9; CDR3 DNA: TGTGCCAGCGAAGGGATCAATGAGCAGTTCTTC; CDR3 protein: CASEGINEQFF
clone size: -; D gene: -; CDR3 length: 14; J gene: TRBJ1-2; V gene: TRBV15; CDR3 DNA: TGTGCCACCAGCAGAGATGTAGGTAACTATGGCTACACCTTC; CDR3 protein: CATSRDVGNYGYTF
clone size: once; D gene: -; CDR3 length: 15; J gene: TRBJ2-5; V gene: TRBV11-2; CDR3 DNA: TGTGCCAGCAGCCTAAGGGGGTGGGACCAAGAGACCCAATACTTC; CDR3 protein: CASSLRGWDQETQYF
clone size: -; D gene: -; CDR3 length: 12; J gene: TRBJ2-4; V gene: TRBV6-4; CDR3 DNA: TGTGCCAGCAGGGGAGTTGTAGACATTCAGTACTTC; CDR3 protein: CASRGVVDIQYF
clone size: -; D gene: -; CDR3 length: 14; J gene: TRBJ1-5; V gene: TRBV10-3; CDR3 DNA: TGTGCCATCAGTGACGGCAGGGGAGGGCAGCCCCAGCATTTT; CDR3 protein: CAISDGRGGQPQHF
clone size: -; D gene: -; CDR3 length: 12; J gene: TRBJ1-2; V gene: TRBV30; CDR3 DNA: TGTGCCTGGAGGCGGGGGAACTATGGCTACACCTTC; CDR3 protein: CAWRRGNYGYTF
clone size: -; D gene: -; CDR3 length: 13; J gene: TRBJ2-2; V gene: TRBV5-1; CDR3 DNA: TGCGCCAGCAGCTTTGGGAACACCGGGGAGCTGTTTTTT; CDR3 protein: CASSFGNTGELFF
clone size: once; D gene: TRBD1; CDR3 length: 12; J gene: TRBJ1-1; V gene: TRBV5-1; CDR3 DNA: TGCGCCAGCAGCCCTGAGGGGGCAAAGGCTTTCTTT; CDR3 protein: CASSPEGAKAFF
clone size: -; D gene: -; CDR3 length: 14; J gene: TRBJ1-1; V gene: TRBV29-1; CDR3 DNA: TGCAGCGTCAATTCAAATACAGGAAACACTGAAGCTTTCTTT; CDR3 protein: CSVNSNTGNTEAFF
clone size: -; D gene: -; CDR3 length: 14; J gene: TRBJ1-3; V gene: TRBV4-1; CDR3 DNA: TGCGCCAGCAGCCCCGGAACTTCTGGAAACACCATATATTTT; CDR3 protein: CASSPGTSGNTIYF
clone size: once; D gene: -; CDR3 length: 15; J gene: TRBJ2-7; V gene: TRBV7-9; CDR3 DNA: TGTGCCAGCAGCTTAGTGGTAGGGAGGGGGTACGAGCAGTACTTC; CDR3 protein: CASSLVVGRGYEQYF
clone size: -; D gene: -; CDR3 length: 16; J gene: TRBJ2-1; V gene: TRBV5-1; CDR3 DNA: TGCGCCAGCAGCTTGGGGGCCGTTGGCTCCTACAATGAGCAGTTCTTC; CDR3 protein: CASSLGAVGSYNEQFF
clone size: -; D gene: TRBD1; CDR3 length: 15; J gene: TRBJ1-2; V gene: TRBV28; CDR3 DNA: TGTGCCAGCAGTATTTCGACAGGGAGTTACTATGGCTACACCTTC; CDR3 protein: CASSISTGSYYGYTF
clone size: -; D gene: -; CDR3 length: 16; J gene: TRBJ2-7; V gene: TRBV2; CDR3 DNA: TGTGCCAGCAGGGACGAAAAGGGGAGTTGGCGCTACGAGCAGTACTTC; CDR3 protein: CASRDEKGSWRYEQYF
clone size: -; D gene: TRBD2; CDR3 length: 16; J gene: TRBJ2-2; V gene: TRBV2; CDR3 DNA: TGTGCCAGCAGCCTCGGACTAGCGGACAACACCGGGGAGCTGTTTTTT; CDR3 protein: CASSLGLADNTGELFF
clone size: -; D gene: TRBD2; CDR3 length: 13; J gene: TRBJ2-1; V gene: TRBV7-3; CDR3 DNA: TGTGCCAGCAGCTTAAGCGGGAGCAATGAGCAGTTCTTC; CDR3 protein: CASSLSGSNEQFF
clone size: -; D gene: TRBD1; CDR3 length: 13; J gene: TRBJ1-1; V gene: TRBV6-6; CDR3 DNA: TGTGCCAGCAGTTACTCCGGGACAGGGGAAGCTTTCTTT; CDR3 protein: CASSYSGTGEAFF
clone size: -; D gene: TRBD1; CDR3 length: 15; J gene: TRBJ1-5; V gene: TRBV28; CDR3 DNA: TGTGCCAGCAGTCCCCGGGACAGGGTGGGGCAGCCCCAGCATTTT; CDR3 protein: CASSPRDRVGQPQHF
clone size: -; D gene: -; CDR3 length: 14; J gene: TRBJ1-5; V gene: TRBV19; CDR3 DNA: TGTGCCAGTAGTCCCATGGGGTGGCGGCAGCCCCAGCATTTT; CDR3 protein: CASSPMGWRQPQHF
clone size: -; D gene: -; CDR3 length: 13; J gene: TRBJ1-1; V gene: TRBV28; CDR3 DNA: TGTGCCAGCAGGGCCCCCGGTCCCTCGGAGGCTTTCTTT; CDR3 protein: CASRAPGPSEAFF
clone size: -; D gene: -; CDR3 length: 12; J gene: TRBJ1-3; V gene: TRBV30; CDR3 DNA: TGTGCCTGGAGAAGAAAACCGGGGGACATATATTTT; CDR3 protein: CAWRRKPGDIYF
clone size: -; D gene: TRBD1; CDR3 length: 15; J gene: TRBJ1-5; V gene: TRBV19; CDR3 DNA: TGTGCCAGTAGTATAGGGGACAGTCCAAATCAGCCCCAGCATTTT; CDR3 protein: CASSIGDSPNQPQHF
clone size: -; D gene: TRBD2; CDR3 length: 17; J gene: TRBJ2-7; V gene: TRBV12-5; CDR3 DNA: TGTGCTAGTGGCCCCCGACAGAGGGTGGGACTAGCGGGAGAGCAGTACTTC; CDR3 protein: CASGPRQRVGLAGEQYF
clone size: -; D gene: TRBD1; CDR3 length: 16; J gene: TRBJ2-2; V gene: TRBV7-9; CDR3 DNA: TGTGCCAGCAGCTCCAACGACAGGGGCCTCACCGGGGAGCTGTTTTTT; CDR3 protein: CASSSNDRGLTGELFF
clone size: -; D gene: -; CDR3 length: 13; J gene: TRBJ2-3; V gene: TRBV6-6; CDR3 DNA: TGTGCCAGCACTTCTGTGGGGAAAGATACGCAGTATTTT; CDR3 protein: CASTSVGKDTQYF
clone size: once; D gene: TRBD1; CDR3 length: 14; J gene: TRBJ2-5; V gene: TRBV6-1; CDR3 DNA: TGTGCCAGCAGTGCAACAGGGGGTCGGGAGACCCAGTACTTC; CDR3 protein: CASSATGGRETQYF
clone size: -; D gene: -; CDR3 length: 15; J gene: TRBJ1-1; V gene: TRBV25-1; CDR3 DNA: TGTGCCAGCAGTGAATCTAAGGGGGTGAACACTGAAGCTTTCTTT; CDR3 protein: CASSESKGVNTEAFF
clone size: once; D gene: TRBD1; CDR3 length: 14; J gene: TRBJ1-2; V gene: TRBV2; CDR3 DNA: TGTGCCAGCAGTAGCGACAGGGGGAACTATGGCTACACCTTC; CDR3 protein: CASSSDRGNYGYTF
clone size: -; D gene: -; CDR3 length: 14; J gene: TRBJ2-7; V gene: TRBV19; CDR3 DNA: TGTGCCAGTAGTATTTTCTCCAGGTCCTACGAGCAGTACTTC; CDR3 protein: CASSIFSRSYEQYF